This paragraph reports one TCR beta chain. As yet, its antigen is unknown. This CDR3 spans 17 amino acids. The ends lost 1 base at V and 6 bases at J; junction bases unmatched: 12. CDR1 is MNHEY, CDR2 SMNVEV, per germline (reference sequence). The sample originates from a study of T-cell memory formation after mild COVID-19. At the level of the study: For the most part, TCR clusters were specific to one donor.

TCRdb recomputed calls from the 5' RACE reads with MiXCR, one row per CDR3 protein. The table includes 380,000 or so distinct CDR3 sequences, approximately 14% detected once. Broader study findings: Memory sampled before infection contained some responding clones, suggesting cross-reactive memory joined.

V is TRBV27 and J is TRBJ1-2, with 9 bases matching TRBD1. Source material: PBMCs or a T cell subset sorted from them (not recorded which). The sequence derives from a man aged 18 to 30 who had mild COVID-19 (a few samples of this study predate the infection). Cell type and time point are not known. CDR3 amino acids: CASSLWSGQGHFDGYTF. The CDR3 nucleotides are TGTGCCAGCAGTTTATGGTCGGGACAGGGACATTTTGATGGCTACACCTTC.